These 30 T cell receptor beta chains came from one sample sequenced in a study of vaccination and CD4 T cells after COVID-19. The treatment: roughly 10-day PBMC culture with coronavirus spike peptide pools or control peptides (ViraFEST assay). Sequencing of cultured CD4+ T cell DNA used the Oncomine TCR Beta short-read assay. TCRdb analysed the PCR reads with MiXCR anew, one entry per CDR3 protein. Of approximately 15,000 distinct CDR3 sequences detected, about 57% appear once; the ten largest clones hold around a tenth. These TCRs' antigens remain unknown. The sample comprised CD4+ T cells from blood, cultured in vitro. The source is a human donor who had recovered from COVID-19.

The chain recombines TRBV19 with TRBJ1-2, with D unresolved. V was pared by 5 bases and J by 4 bases, with 26 bases between. This CDR3 is built from 18 residues. Germline assignment: CDR1 LNHDA and CDR2 SQIVND (reference sequence). DNA for the CDR3: TGTGCCAGTAGTGTGAGGTTAGAGGTAACACTCGGGAGCTATGGCTACACCTTC. Protein product: CASSVRLEVTLGSYGYTF.

This chain joins TRBV5-1 and TRBJ2-7; D uncertain. Germline V lookup: CDR1 SGHRS, CDR2 YFSETQ. V lost 6 bases and J lost 2, with 18 bases in between. This CDR3 spans 15 amino acids. CDR3 loop: CASKNGPWGTYEQYF. The CDR3 bases are TGCGCCAGCAAAAACGGACCGTGGGGAACCTACGAGCAGTACTTC.

V and J are TRBV15 and TRBJ2-5; 10 bases match TRBD2. V was pared by 1 base and J by 5 bases, with 13 bases of the junction left unmatched. This CDR3 has 18 amino acids. The V gene's germline CDR1 is LNHNV and CDR2 YYDKDF (reference sequence). CDR3 sequence: CATSRGTRSGGSTETQYF. CDR3 coding DNA: TGTGCCACCAGCAGAGGAACACGTAGCGGGGGGTCGACGGAGACCCAGTACTTC. The full variable domain, completed using reference TRBV15 and TRBJ2-5, is DAMVIQNPRYQVTQFGKPVTLSCSQTLNHNVMYWYQQKSSQAPKLLFHYYDKDFNNEADTPDNFQSRRPNTSFCFLDIRSPGLGDTAMYLCATSRGTRSGGSTETQYFGPGTRLLVL.

In this sample, this clonotype is large. The rearrangement links TRBV6-1 to TRBJ1-1, with 7 bases that match TRBD1. V was pared by 4 bases and J by 0 bases, with 2 bases of the junction left unmatched. CDR1 is MNHNS and CDR2 is SASEGT in the germline V gene. The CDR3 totals 14 residues. CDR3 protein: CASSAGTVNTEAFF. In DNA, the CDR3 is TGTGCCAGCAGTGCAGGGACAGTGAACACTGAAGCTTTCTTT.

This chain joins TRBV6-2 or TRBV6-3 and TRBJ1-1, with 8 bases matching TRBD1. V lost 5 bases and J lost 7; bases outside the gene matches: 3. The CDR3 spans 12 residues. Per germline, CDR1 MNHEY and CDR2 SVGEGT. In DNA form, the CDR3 reads TGTGCCAGCAGTCGGACAGGGCTTGAAGCTTTCTTT. It translates to CASSRTGLEAFF.

This clonotype has just a few counts. The chain uses TRBV19 and TRBJ1-5; no definite D call. V lost 5 bases and J 5 bases, leaving 19 bases between the germline ends. CDR1 and CDR2 (germline): LNHDA, SQIVND (reference sequence). The CDR3 has 16 amino acids. For the CDR3, the DNA is TGTGCCAGTAGTCCTCCGTCCCGGGTTGGGGATCAGCCCCAGCATTTT. Translating gives CASSPPSRVGDQPQHF.

J is TRBJ1-5 and V is TRBV6-1; TRBD1 matches 8 bases. Per the germline V gene, CDR1 is MNHNS and CDR2 is SASEGT. The junction had 8 bases not matched to a gene; V was cut back by 4 bases and J by 0 bases. CDR3 length equals 17 residues. The CDR3 coding sequence is TGTGCCAGCAGTGGGACAGGGCTTATCTATAGCAATCAGCCCCAGCATTTT. Amino acids: CASSGTGLIYSNQPQHF.

This clonotype appeared a few times. J is TRBJ1-1 and V is TRBV7-9; TRBD1 might be the D (5 bases). CDR1 SEHNR and CDR2 FQNEAQ come from the germline V gene (reference sequence). V gave up 5 bases and J gave up 0 bases, with 10 bases separating them. The CDR3 sequence is 14 residues long. The CDR3 loop reads CASSEWDLNTEAFF. CDR3 coding DNA: TGTGCCAGCAGCGAATGGGACCTGAACACTGAAGCTTTCTTT.

The chain couples TRBV15 to TRBJ1-1; D is uncertain. The CDR3 contains 13 residues. Germline-derived CDR1 and CDR2 are LNHNV and YYDKDF (reference sequence). Trimming removed 2 bases from V and 0 bases from J, with 4 bases in between. The CDR3 reads CATSRTVNTEAFF. For the CDR3, the DNA is TGTGCCACCAGCAGAACAGTGAACACTGAAGCTTTCTTT.

The chain recombines TRBV20-1 with TRBJ2-3, with 7 nucleotides matching TRBD2. This CDR3 contains 15 residues. Germline assignment: CDR1 DFQATT and CDR2 SNEGSKA (reference sequence). J gave up 2 bases and V 1 base, and 6 bases lay outside the gene matches. CDR3 sequence reads: CSARGSSGITDTQYF. CDR3 DNA sequence: TGCAGTGCTAGAGGGTCTAGCGGCATCACAGATACGCAGTATTTT.

This clonotype was seen a few times. The V gene is TRBV5-1, the J gene TRBJ2-7; 13 nucleotides match TRBD2. Germline CDR1 reads SGHRS; CDR2 reads YFSETQ. The CDR3 contains 16 residues. J was trimmed by 4 bases and V by 0 bases; bases with no gene match: 4. The CDR3 bases are TGCGCCAGCAGCTTGGGGGGGACTAGCGGGGCGTACGAGCAGTACTTC. Translated, it gives CASSLGGTSGAYEQYF.

V gene TRBV7-2 combines with J gene TRBJ1-1; D uncertain. CDR3 length equals 13 residues. Germline V gene sequence: CDR1 SGHTA, CDR2 FQGNSA. Trimming left V 1 base short and J 0 bases short, with 3 bases between. As DNA, the CDR3 is TGTGCCAGCAGCTTAGAGGTGAACACTGAAGCTTTCTTT. It translates to CASSLEVNTEAFF.

The rearrangement links TRBV27 to TRBJ1-2, with TRBD1 matching 9 bases. Trimming took 6 bases from V and 6 from J; bases not matched to a gene: 8. This CDR3 spans 14 amino acids. Germline V gene lookup returns CDR1 MNHEY and CDR2 SMNVEV (reference sequence). In nucleotides, the CDR3 is TGTGCCAGCAGACGCCCTACAGGGGGCCATGGCTACACCTTC. As protein: CASRRPTGGHGYTF.

The V gene is TRBV6-1, the J gene TRBJ1-2; D is ambiguous. V was trimmed by 6 bases and J by 5 bases, leaving 7 bases between them. The germline V gene has CDR1 MNHNS and CDR2 SASEGT. The CDR3 spans 11 residues. CDR3 loop: CASRGEYGYTF. The CDR3 DNA sequence: TGTGCCAGCAGGGGAGAATATGGCTACACCTTC.

The CDR3 sequence is CASSESTADTQYF. The DNA for the CDR3 is TGCGCCAGCAGTGAGTCGACGGCCGATACGCAGTATTTT. V usage is TRBV10-1 and J usage is TRBJ2-3; D gene uncertain. Germline assignment: CDR1 WNHNN and CDR2 SYGVQD (reference sequence). There are 13 residues in the CDR3. Trimming stripped 0 bases from V and 6 bases from J, with 7 bases between.

V and J are TRBV27 and TRBJ2-3; 7 positions agree with TRBD1. The germline V gene encodes CDR1 MNHEY and CDR2 SMNVEV (reference sequence). The V and J ends lost 2 bases and 1 base, in that order; junction bases with no gene match: 6. The CDR3 covers 16 residues. The CDR3 spells CASSLTQGVGTDTQYF. Written as DNA, the CDR3 is TGTGCCAGCAGTTTAACTCAGGGGGTGGGCACAGATACGCAGTATTTT.

The V and J genes are TRBV2 and TRBJ2-7; D may correspond to TRBD1 or TRBD2 (5 bases each). From germline, CDR1 is SNHLY and CDR2 FYNNEI. The CDR3 contains 11 residues. The V end lost 2 bases, the J end lost 12 bases, and 11 bases lay between the germline ends. The CDR3 loop reads CASSEFGDGYF. DNA for the CDR3: TGTGCCAGCAGTGAATTCGGGGACGGGTACTTC.

This chain connects TRBV20-1 to TRBJ2-3; TRBD1 matches 11 bases. J was trimmed by 2 bases and V by 0 bases; bases with no gene match: 7. The CDR3 totals 17 residues. The germline gives CDR1 DFQATT, CDR2 SNEGSKA (reference sequence). The CDR3 region is CSARDLGTGGTTDTQYF. The CDR3 nucleotides are TGCAGTGCTAGAGATCTGGGGACAGGGGGGACCACAGATACGCAGTATTTT.

In its sample, this clonotype is large (0.1 to 1%). The chain joins TRBV6-1 to TRBJ1-2, with D perhaps TRBD1 (6 bases). V was pared by 6 bases and J by 3 bases, with 11 bases between. CDR1 and CDR2 from the germline V gene are MNHNS and SASEGT. The CDR3 is 13 residues long. The CDR3 DNA sequence: TGTGCCAGCAGCCAGCAGGGGTACTATGGCTACACCTTC. Encoded protein: CASSQQGYYGYTF.

Of note for this clonotype: This may come from a read error, since a much larger clone is one base off. This sequence joins TRBV2 and TRBJ2-3; 8 bases agree with TRBD1. Germline CDR1 is SNHLY and CDR2 is FYNNEI. This CDR3 region has 15 residues. CDR3 in amino acids: CASKRTGSITDAQYF. In DNA form, the CDR3 reads TGTGCCAGCAAAAGGACAGGGTCAATAACAGATGCGCAGTATTTT.

This chain uses TRBV28 with TRBJ2-6; no firm D call. The CDR3 is made up of 16 amino acids. Germline loops: CDR1 MDHEN, CDR2 SYDVKM. V lost 5 bases and J lost 0, with 11 bases in between. CDR3 protein: CASSEWMDSGANVLTF. Here the CDR3 DNA reads TGTGCCAGCAGTGAGTGGATGGACTCTGGGGCCAACGTCCTGACTTTC.

This clonotype was observed a handful of times. This chain links TRBV27 with TRBJ2-5, with D perhaps matching TRBD1 (5 bases). V was trimmed by 4 bases and J by 7 bases, leaving 22 bases between them. This CDR3 is built from 16 residues. The V gene's germline CDR1 is MNHEY and CDR2 SMNVEV (reference sequence). The CDR3, as DNA: TGTGCCAGCAGTTCCATACCCCCCAGGGTCTATGGGACCCAGTACTTC. Its translation: CASSSIPPRVYGTQYF.

The chain employs TRBV5-3 and TRBJ2-7; D is possibly TRBD1 (5 bases). TRBV5-3 is an ORF, and what it does is uncertain. Trimming removed 2 bases from V and 4 bases from J, with 10 bases in between. The CDR3 runs 13 residues. The CDR3 reads CARSLGAPYEQYF. CDR3 sequence (DNA): TGTGCCAGAAGCTTAGGGGCGCCATACGAGCAGTACTTC.

This chain uses TRBV20-1 with TRBJ1-1; D uncertain. Trimming left V 0 bases short and J 5 bases short, with 10 bases between. This CDR3 comprises 13 residues. CDR1 and CDR2 from the germline V gene are DFQATT and SNEGSKA (reference sequence). The CDR3 nucleotides read TGCAGTGCTAGAGATCCTGTCGGGACTGAAGCTTTCTTT. Translating gives CSARDPVGTEAFF.

This clonotype showed up just a few times. The rearrangement uses TRBV28 and TRBJ2-3, with D uncertain. The CDR3 length is 15 residues. Germline CDR1 MDHEN, CDR2 SYDVKM. Trimming shortened V by 2 bases and J by 1 base, and 10 bases separated the two germline ends. CDR3 in amino acids: CASSLTPGGTDTQYF. As DNA, the CDR3 is TGTGCCAGCAGTTTAACCCCAGGCGGCACAGATACGCAGTATTTT.

The rearrangement joins TRBV11-2 to TRBJ1-1; 7 nucleotides agree with TRBD1. Germline assignment: CDR1 SGHAT and CDR2 FQNNGV. This CDR3 has 15 residues. Germline trimming cut 5 bases from V and 7 bases from J; bases unmatched to any gene: 13. The CDR3 nucleotides read TGTGCCAGCAGCAGACAGGGATATGTGGGGGTTGAAGCTTTCTTT. Protein: CASSRQGYVGVEAFF.

This clonotype came up a few times. V is TRBV20-1 and J is TRBJ1-6; a weak D match, TRBD1 (5 bases). Germline CDR1 DFQATT, CDR2 SNEGSKA (reference sequence). The germline V and J ends were trimmed by 0 bases and 7 bases, with 13 bases remaining between them. CDR3 length: 15 residues. CDR3 nucleotides: TGCAGTGCTAGAGATTTTGCGACAGCCAATTCACCCCTCCACTTT. It is translated as CSARDFATANSPLHF.

The chain joins TRBV7-2 to TRBJ2-3, with unresolved D. CDR1 SGHTA and CDR2 FQGNSA come from the germline V gene. V was cut by 6 bases and J by 0 bases, with 13 bases left in between. The CDR3 is 15 amino acids. CDR3 in amino acids: CASSPSYLSTDTQYF. DNA of the CDR3: TGTGCCAGCAGTCCGTCCTACCTGAGCACAGATACGCAGTATTTT.

This sequence joins TRBV6-5 and TRBJ2-1; D is possibly TRBD1 or TRBD2 (6 bases each). The V end lost 2 bases, the J end lost 4 bases, and 18 bases lay between the germline ends. The germline CDR1 and CDR2 sequences are MNHEY and SVGAGI. This CDR3 has 17 residues. The CDR3 nucleotides are TGTGCCAGCAGTTACCGGGGGCTCGGTCCTAAATACAATGAGCAGTTCTTC. Encoded protein: CASSYRGLGPKYNEQFF.

The rearrangement uses TRBV27 and TRBJ2-5; 7 nucleotides match TRBD1. Germline V gene sequence: CDR1 MNHEY, CDR2 SMNVEV (reference sequence). Unmatched junction bases numbered 12, after V lost 3 bases and J lost 2 bases. This CDR3 spans 17 amino acids. In DNA, the CDR3 is TGTGCCAGCAGTTTTGTTGGTAGGGGACAGCAGCAAGAGACCCAGTACTTC. It codes for CASSFVGRGQQQETQYF.